The TCR beta chain described here comes from a study of cytomegalovirus exposure and HLA in healthy donors. The wider study: The approximately 120 validation repertoires, a later analysis reported, used the same platform as the 666 first-cohort repertoires. Whole-study findings and limits: Diagnosis of cytomegalovirus status made by the classifier reportedly showed high specificity and sensitivity. Listed as cytomegalovirus-associated were 150 or so TCR beta chains.

V shed 0 bases and J shed 4 bases, with 11 bases lying between them. The CDR3 covers 14 residues. Germline lookup yields CDR1 SGHKS and CDR2 YYEKEE (reference sequence). Method: immunoSEQ multiplex PCR; TCRdb's copy keeps in-frame clones and lacks some. Among 250,000 to 350,000 clones, approximately 90% were seen once, and the ten largest hold 0.92%. Regarding this clone: What it binds is not known.

The genes are TRBV5-5 and TRBJ2-7, with D unresolved. The TCR sequence derives from a woman younger than 30 in good health and CMV-seronegative. Input material: PBMCs. In nucleotides, the CDR3 is TGTGCCAGCAGCTTGGTTTTGGTAGCTTACGAGCAGTACTTC. Protein product: CASSLVLVAYEQYF.